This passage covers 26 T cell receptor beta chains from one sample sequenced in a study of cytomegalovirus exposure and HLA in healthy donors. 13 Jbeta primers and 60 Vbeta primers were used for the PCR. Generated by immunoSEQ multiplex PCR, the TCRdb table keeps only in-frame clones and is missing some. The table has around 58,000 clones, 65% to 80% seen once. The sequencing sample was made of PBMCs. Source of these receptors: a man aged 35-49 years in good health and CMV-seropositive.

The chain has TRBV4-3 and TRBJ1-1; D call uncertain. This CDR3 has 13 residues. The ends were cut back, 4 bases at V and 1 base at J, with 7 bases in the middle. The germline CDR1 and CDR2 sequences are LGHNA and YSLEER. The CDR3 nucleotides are TGCGCCAGCAGCCCCCTTCGGAACACTGAAGCTTTCTTT. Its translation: CASSPLRNTEAFF.

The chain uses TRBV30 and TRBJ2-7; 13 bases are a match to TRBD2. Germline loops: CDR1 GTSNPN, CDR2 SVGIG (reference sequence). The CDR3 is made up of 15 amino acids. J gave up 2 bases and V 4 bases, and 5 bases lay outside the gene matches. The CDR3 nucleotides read TGTGCCTGGACCGAACTAGCGGGGGGGCCCTACGAGCAGTACTTC. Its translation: CAWTELAGGPYEQYF.

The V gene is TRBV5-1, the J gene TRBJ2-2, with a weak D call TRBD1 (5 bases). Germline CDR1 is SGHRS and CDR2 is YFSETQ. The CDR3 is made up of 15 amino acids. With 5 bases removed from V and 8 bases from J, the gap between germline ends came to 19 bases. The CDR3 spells CASSFNIRVTGELFF. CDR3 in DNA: TGCGCCAGCAGTTTTAACATCAGGGTAACTGGGGAGCTGTTTTTT.

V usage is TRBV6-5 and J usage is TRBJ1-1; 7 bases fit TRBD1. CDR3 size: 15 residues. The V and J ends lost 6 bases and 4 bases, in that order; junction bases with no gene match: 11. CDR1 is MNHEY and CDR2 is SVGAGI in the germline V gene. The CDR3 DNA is TGTGCCAGCAGCCGACAGGGTGCGGAAGGCACTGAAGCTTTCTTT. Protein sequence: CASSRQGAEGTEAFF.

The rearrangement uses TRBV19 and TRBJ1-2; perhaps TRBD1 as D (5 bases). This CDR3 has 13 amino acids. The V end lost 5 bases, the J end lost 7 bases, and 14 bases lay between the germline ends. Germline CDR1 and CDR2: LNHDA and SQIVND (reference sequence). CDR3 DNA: TGTGCCAGTAGTGTCAGGGCCCTTGGTGGCTACACCTTC. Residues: CASSVRALGGYTF.

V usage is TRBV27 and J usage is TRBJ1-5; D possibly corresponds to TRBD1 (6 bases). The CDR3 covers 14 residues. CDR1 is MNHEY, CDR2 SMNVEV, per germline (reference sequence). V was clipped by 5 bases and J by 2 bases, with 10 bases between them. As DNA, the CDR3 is TGTGCCAGCAGTCGGAACAGGGGCAATCAGCCCCAGCATTTT. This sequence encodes CASSRNRGNQPQHF.

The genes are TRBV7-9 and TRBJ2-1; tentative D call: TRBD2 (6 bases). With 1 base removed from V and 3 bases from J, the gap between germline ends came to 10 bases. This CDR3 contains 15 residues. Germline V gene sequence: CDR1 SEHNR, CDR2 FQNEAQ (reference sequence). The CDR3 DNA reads TGTGCCAGCAGCTTAGTGGGCGGGGTCTACAATGAGCAGTTCTTC. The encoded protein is CASSLVGGVYNEQFF. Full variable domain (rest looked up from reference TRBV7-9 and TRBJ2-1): DTGVSQNPRHKITKRGQNVTFRCDPISEHNRLYWYRQTLGQGPEFLTYFQNEAQLEKSRLLSDRFSAERPKGSFSTLEIQRTEQGDSAMYLCASSLVGGVYNEQFFGPGTRLTVL.

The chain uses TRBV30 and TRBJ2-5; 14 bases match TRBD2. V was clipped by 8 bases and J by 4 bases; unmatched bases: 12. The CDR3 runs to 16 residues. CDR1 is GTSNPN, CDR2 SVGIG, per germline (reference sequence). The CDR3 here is CAGSRLAGGRVETQYF. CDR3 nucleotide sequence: TGTGCCGGCTCCAGACTAGCGGGGGGGCGCGTAGAGACCCAGTACTTC.

The chain's CDR3 is CASSEAPGQGLGYTF. CDR3 bases: TGTGCCAGCAGTGAAGCGCCGGGACAGGGACTGGGCTACACCTTC. V is TRBV2 and J is TRBJ1-2; TRBD1 matches 9 bases. The CDR3 has 15 residues. Trimming cost V 0 bases and J 8 bases; bases outside gene matches: 7. The germline V gene has CDR1 SNHLY and CDR2 FYNNEI.

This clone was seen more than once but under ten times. CDR3 coding DNA: TGCAGCGTTGGAGGAGAATCCCTCTACAATGAGCAGTTCTTC. As protein: CSVGGESLYNEQFF. The chain combines TRBV29-1 with TRBJ2-1; D is undetermined. Trimming took 4 bases from V and 3 from J, leaving 13 bases between them. The CDR3 covers 14 residues. Per the germline V gene, CDR1 is SQVTM and CDR2 is ANQGSEA.

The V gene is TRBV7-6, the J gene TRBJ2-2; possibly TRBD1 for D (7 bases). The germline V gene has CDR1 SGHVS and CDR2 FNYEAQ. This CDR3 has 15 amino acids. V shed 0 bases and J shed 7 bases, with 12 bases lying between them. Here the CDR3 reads CASSLAVRGVGELFF. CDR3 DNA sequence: TGTGCCAGCAGCTTAGCGGTCAGGGGGGTCGGGGAGCTGTTTTTT. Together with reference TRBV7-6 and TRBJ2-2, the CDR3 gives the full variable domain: GAGVSQSPRYKVTKRGQDVALRCDPISGHVSLYWYRQALGQGPEFLTYFNYEAQQDKSGLPNDRFSAERPEGSISTLTIQRTEQRDSAMYRCASSLAVRGVGELFFGEGSRLTVL.

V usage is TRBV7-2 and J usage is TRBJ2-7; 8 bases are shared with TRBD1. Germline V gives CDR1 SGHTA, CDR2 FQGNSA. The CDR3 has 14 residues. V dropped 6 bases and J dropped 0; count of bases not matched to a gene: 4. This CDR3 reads CASRRQGSSYEQYF. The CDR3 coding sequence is TGTGCCAGCAGGAGACAGGGGAGCTCCTACGAGCAGTACTTC.

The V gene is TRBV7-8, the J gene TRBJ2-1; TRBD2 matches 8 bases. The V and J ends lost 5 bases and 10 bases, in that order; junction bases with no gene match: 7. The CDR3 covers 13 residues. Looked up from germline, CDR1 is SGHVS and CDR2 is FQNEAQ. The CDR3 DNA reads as TGTGCCAGCAGCCCGGGGGGGCTCTCCGAGCAGTTCTTC. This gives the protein CASSPGGLSEQFF.

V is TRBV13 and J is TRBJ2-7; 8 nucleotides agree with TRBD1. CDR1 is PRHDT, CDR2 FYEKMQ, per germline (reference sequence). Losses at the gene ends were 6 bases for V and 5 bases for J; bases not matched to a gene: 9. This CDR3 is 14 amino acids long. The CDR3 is CASSDSGQVNEQYF. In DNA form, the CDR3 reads TGTGCCAGCAGTGACTCGGGACAGGTTAACGAGCAGTACTTC. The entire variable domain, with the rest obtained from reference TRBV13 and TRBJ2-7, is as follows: AAGVIQSPRHLIKEKRETATLKCYPIPRHDTVYWYQQGPGQDPQFLISFYEKMQSDKGSIPDRFSAQQFSDYHSELNMSSLELGDSALYFCASSDSGQVNEQYFGPGTRLTVT.

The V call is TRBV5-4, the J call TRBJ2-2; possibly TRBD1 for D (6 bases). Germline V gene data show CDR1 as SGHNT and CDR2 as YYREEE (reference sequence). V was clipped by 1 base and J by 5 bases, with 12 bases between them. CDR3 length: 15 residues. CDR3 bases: TGTGCCAGCAGCTTGCGGCAGGGGATAACCGGGGAGCTGTTTTTT. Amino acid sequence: CASSLRQGITGELFF.

The CDR3 DNA is TGTGCCAGCAGGGACAGGGGCGTAAGCAATCAGCCCCAGCATTTT. It specifies CASRDRGVSNQPQHF. The V and J genes are TRBV6-1 and TRBJ1-5; 9 nucleotides agree with TRBD1. Trimming removed 6 bases from V and 1 base from J; junction bases left unmatched: 4. CDR1 and CDR2 from the germline V gene are MNHNS and SASEGT. The CDR3 consists of 15 residues.

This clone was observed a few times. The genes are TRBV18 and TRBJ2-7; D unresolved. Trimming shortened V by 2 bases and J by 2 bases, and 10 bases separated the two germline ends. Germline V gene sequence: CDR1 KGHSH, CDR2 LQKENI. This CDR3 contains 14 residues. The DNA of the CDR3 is TGTGCCAGCTCACCAGAGACCGAGGCCTACGAGCAGTACTTC. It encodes CASSPETEAYEQYF.

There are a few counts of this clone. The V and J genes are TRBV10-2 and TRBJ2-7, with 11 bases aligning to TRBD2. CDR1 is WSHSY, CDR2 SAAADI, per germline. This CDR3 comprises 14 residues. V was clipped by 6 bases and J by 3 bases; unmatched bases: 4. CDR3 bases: TGCGCCAGCAGGACTAGCGGGGCGCTCTACGAGCAGTACGTC. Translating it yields CASRTSGALYEQYV.

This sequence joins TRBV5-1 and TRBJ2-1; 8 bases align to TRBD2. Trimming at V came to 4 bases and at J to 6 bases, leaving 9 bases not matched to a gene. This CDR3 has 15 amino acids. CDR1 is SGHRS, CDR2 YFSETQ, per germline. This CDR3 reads CASSPRTSFGNEQFF. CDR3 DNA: TGCGCCAGCAGCCCCAGGACTAGCTTTGGCAATGAGCAGTTCTTC.

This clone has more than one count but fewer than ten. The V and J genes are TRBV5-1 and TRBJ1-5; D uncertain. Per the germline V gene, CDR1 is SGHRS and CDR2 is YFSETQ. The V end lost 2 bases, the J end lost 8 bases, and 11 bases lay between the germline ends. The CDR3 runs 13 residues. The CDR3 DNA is TGCGCCAGCAGCTTAACCGGTTACGAGCCCCAGCATTTT. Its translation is CASSLTGYEPQHF.

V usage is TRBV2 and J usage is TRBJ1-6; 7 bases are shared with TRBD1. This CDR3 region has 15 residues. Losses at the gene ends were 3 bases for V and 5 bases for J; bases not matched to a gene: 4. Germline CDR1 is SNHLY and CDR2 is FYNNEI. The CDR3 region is CASSERQGHNSPLHF. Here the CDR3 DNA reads TGTGCCAGCAGTGAGCGACAGGGCCATAATTCACCCCTCCACTTT.

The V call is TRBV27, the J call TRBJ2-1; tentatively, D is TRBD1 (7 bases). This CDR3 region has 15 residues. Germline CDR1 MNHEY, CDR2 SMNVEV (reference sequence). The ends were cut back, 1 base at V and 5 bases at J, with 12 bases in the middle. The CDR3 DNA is TGTGCCAGCAGTTTATTGGGCAGGGGGGACAATGAGCAGTTCTTC. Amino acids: CASSLLGRGDNEQFF.

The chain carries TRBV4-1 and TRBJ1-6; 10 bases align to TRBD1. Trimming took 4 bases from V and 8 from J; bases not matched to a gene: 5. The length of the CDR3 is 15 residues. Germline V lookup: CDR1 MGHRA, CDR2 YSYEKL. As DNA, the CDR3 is TGCGCCAGCAGCCTCTCCGGGACAGGGGATTCACCCCTCCACTTT. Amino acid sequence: CASSLSGTGDSPLHF.

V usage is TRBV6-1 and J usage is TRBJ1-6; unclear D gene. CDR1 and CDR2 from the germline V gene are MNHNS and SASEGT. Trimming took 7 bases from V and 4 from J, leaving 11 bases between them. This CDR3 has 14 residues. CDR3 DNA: TGTGCCAGCACACTTGCGGGGTATAATTCACCCCTCCACTTT. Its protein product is CASTLAGYNSPLHF.

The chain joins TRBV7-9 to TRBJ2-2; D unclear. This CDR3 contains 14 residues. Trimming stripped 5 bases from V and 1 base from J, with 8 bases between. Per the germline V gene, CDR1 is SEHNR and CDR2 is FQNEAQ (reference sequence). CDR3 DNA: TGTGCCAGCAGCAAACGAGAGAACACCGGGGAGCTGTTTTTT. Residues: CASSKRENTGELFF. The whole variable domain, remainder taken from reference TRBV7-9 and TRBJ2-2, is DTGVSQNPRHKITKRGQNVTFRCDPISEHNRLYWYRQTLGQGPEFLTYFQNEAQLEKSRLLSDRFSAERPKGSFSTLEIQRTEQGDSAMYLCASSKRENTGELFFGEGSRLTVL.

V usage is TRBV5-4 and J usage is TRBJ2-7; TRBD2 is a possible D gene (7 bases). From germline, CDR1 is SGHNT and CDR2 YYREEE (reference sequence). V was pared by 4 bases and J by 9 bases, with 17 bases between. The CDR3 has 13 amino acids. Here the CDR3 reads CASSISSGGVQYF. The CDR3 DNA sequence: TGTGCCAGCAGCATCTCCTCGGGGGGCGTGCAGTACTTC.